The next 28 T cell receptor beta chains were all read from a single sample in a study of T cell responses to AZD1222 COVID-19 vaccine. The table came from immunoSEQ multiplex PCR; TCRdb's copy has only in-frame clones and leaves some out. The sample carries under 200,000 clones, around nine tenths recorded once. Sequenced material: peripheral blood, taken 28 days after the second AZD1222 dose. These TCRs come from an adult who received the AZD1222 COVID-19 vaccine.

CDR3 region: CAWRPWGNIQYF. The CDR3 DNA sequence: TGTGCCTGGAGACCTTGGGGTAACATTCAGTACTTC. The chain combines TRBV30 with TRBJ2-4; D is undetermined. The CDR3 runs 12 residues. V was pared by 3 bases and J by 7 bases, with 10 bases between. Per the germline V gene, CDR1 is GTSNPN and CDR2 is SVGIG (reference sequence).

The gene calls are TRBV7-2 and TRBJ1-3, with D uncertain. CDR1 SGHTA and CDR2 FQGNSA come from the germline V gene. This CDR3 region has 15 residues. Trimming pared 6 bases from V and 2 bases from J, leaving 14 bases between. DNA of the CDR3: TGTGCCAGCAGGTTGGACCCTCGGCCTGGAAACACCATATATTTT. This translates into CASRLDPRPGNTIYF.

The V and J genes are TRBV5-4 and TRBJ2-7; tentatively, D is TRBD1 or TRBD2 (5 bases each). The V gene's germline CDR1 is SGHNT and CDR2 YYREEE (reference sequence). The CDR3 loop spans 14 amino acids. Trimming took off 0 bases at V and 4 bases at J, with 11 bases between the two ends. This CDR3 reads CASSLGGTFYEQYF. The CDR3 nucleotides read TGTGCCAGCAGCTTGGGGGGGACCTTTTACGAGCAGTACTTC.

The chain joins TRBV19 to TRBJ1-1; TRBD1 matches 8 bases. V lost 4 bases to trimming and J lost 4 bases; unmatched junction nucleotides: 8. CDR1 is LNHDA, CDR2 SQIVND, per germline (reference sequence). The CDR3 sequence is 15 residues long. In DNA, the CDR3 is TGTGCCAGTAGTAGGAGACAGGGGCAGAGCACTGAAGCTTTCTTT. Encoded protein: CASSRRQGQSTEAFF.

The chain couples TRBV28 to TRBJ1-3; D is ambiguous. Looked up from germline, CDR1 is MDHEN and CDR2 is SYDVKM. V lost 5 bases, J lost 0 bases, and 14 bases lay in between. The CDR3 covers 16 residues. In DNA form, the CDR3 reads TGTGCCAGCAGTCCCGCGGGCGCGGCCTCTGGAAACACCATATATTTT. Protein: CASSPAGAASGNTIYF.

The V call is TRBV5-1, the J call TRBJ2-3; 7 bases agree with TRBD1. Germline V gene sequence: CDR1 SGHRS, CDR2 YFSETQ. The CDR3 has 14 amino acids. V gave up 4 bases and J gave up 6 bases; unmatched junction bases: 8. The CDR3 bases are TGCGCCAGCAGCGGGGGACAGTCGGGGGATACGCAGTATTTT. It yields the protein CASSGGQSGDTQYF.

The gene calls are TRBV9 and TRBJ1-1, with D possibly matching TRBD1 (5 bases). Germline-derived CDR1 and CDR2 are SGDLS and YYNGEE. The CDR3 length is 14 residues. V was shortened by 6 bases and J by 0 bases, with 12 bases between the two germline ends. CDR3 DNA sequence: TGTGCCAGCACCAGGGAGGGAGTGAACACTGAAGCTTTCTTT. This gives the protein CASTREGVNTEAFF.

This chain connects TRBV7-2 to TRBJ2-1, with D uncertain. Trimming removed 4 bases at V and 9 bases at J, with 13 bases between. The CDR3 loop spans 13 amino acids. CDR1 and CDR2 from the germline V gene are SGHTA and FQGNSA. The CDR3: CASSSGQLGEQFF. CDR3 nucleotides: TGTGCCAGCAGCTCGGGCCAATTGGGTGAGCAGTTCTTC.

V is TRBV7-9 and J is TRBJ1-6; D gene unclear. Per the germline V gene, CDR1 is SEHNR and CDR2 is FQNEAQ (reference sequence). V gave up 1 base and J gave up 0 bases, with 10 bases separating them. The CDR3 runs to 17 residues. The CDR3 reads CASSLGHTSSYNSPLHF. Here the CDR3 DNA reads TGTGCCAGCAGCTTAGGACACACCAGCTCCTATAATTCACCCCTCCACTTT.

The chain has TRBV19 and TRBJ2-4; D is possibly TRBD1 (8 bases). V was trimmed by 2 bases and J by 7 bases, leaving 15 bases between them. The CDR3 sequence is 15 residues long. Germline lookup yields CDR1 LNHDA and CDR2 SQIVND (reference sequence). For the CDR3, the DNA is TGTGCCAGTAGTATAATCACAGGGGGGGCGAACATTCAGTACTTC. This gives the protein CASSIITGGANIQYF. The whole variable domain, remainder taken from reference TRBV19 and TRBJ2-4, is DGGITQSPKYLFRKEGQNVTLSCEQNLNHDAMYWYRQDPGQGLRLIYYSQIVNDFQKGDIAEGYSVSREKKESFPLTVTSAQKNPTAFYLCASSIITGGANIQYFGAGTRLSVL.

The V and J genes are TRBV7-9 and TRBJ2-7; no reliable D call. Trimming cost V 2 bases and J 2 bases, with 4 bases left between them. Per germline, CDR1 SEHNR and CDR2 FQNEAQ (reference sequence). The CDR3 totals 12 residues. This CDR3 is CASSLTAYEQYF. The CDR3 nucleotides are TGTGCCAGCAGCTTAACGGCCTACGAGCAGTACTTC.

This clone was seen only a few times. J is TRBJ2-3 and V is TRBV5-6; D unclear. Trimming removed 4 bases from V and 8 bases from J, with 20 bases in between. CDR3 length: 15 amino acids. Germline V gives CDR1 SGHDT, CDR2 YYEEEE. The CDR3 spells CASSTDGFRLSTQYF. The CDR3, as DNA: TGTGCCAGCAGCACCGACGGCTTCCGGCTTTCTACGCAGTATTTT. Full variable domain (rest looked up from reference TRBV5-6 and TRBJ2-3): DAGVTQSPTHLIKTRGQQVTLRCSPKSGHDTVSWYQQALGQGPQFIFQYYEEEERQRGNFPDRFSGHQFPNYSSELNVNALLLGDSALYLCASSTDGFRLSTQYFGPGTRLTVL.

V is TRBV4-2 and J is TRBJ1-1; TRBD1 might be the D (5 bases). Germline CDR1 is LGHNA and CDR2 is YNFKEQ. V was clipped by 0 bases and J by 4 bases, with 9 bases between them. The CDR3 runs 14 residues. CDR3 coding DNA: TGTGCCAGCAGCCAAGAGTTCGGGACCACTGAAGCTTTCTTT. Its translation: CASSQEFGTTEAFF.

On this clone itself: Within the sample, other DNA sequences also encode this same CDR3. CDR3 sequence (DNA): TGTGCCTGGAGTGTACAGGGAAACACTGAAGCTTTCTTT. This codes for CAWSVQGNTEAFF. This rearrangement joins TRBV30 to TRBJ1-1, with a tentative D call TRBD1 (6 bases). Germline V gives CDR1 GTSNPN, CDR2 SVGIG (reference sequence). The CDR3 has 13 amino acids. V gave up 0 bases and J gave up 2 bases, with 7 bases separating them.

This clone was detected a few times. The rearrangement links TRBV30 to TRBJ1-3; tentative D call: TRBD1 (6 bases). V lost 2 bases, J lost 8 bases, and 13 bases lay in between. Germline V gene data show CDR1 as GTSNPN and CDR2 as SVGIG (reference sequence). The CDR3 extends over 13 amino acids. DNA for the CDR3: TGTGCCTGGAGTCAAGGGGGTCGGGACACCATATATTTT. It is translated as CAWSQGGRDTIYF.

V and J are TRBV12-3 or TRBV12-4 and TRBJ1-2; D possibly corresponds to TRBD1 (5 bases). This CDR3 is 13 amino acids long. The germline V and J ends were trimmed by 4 bases and 7 bases, with 13 bases remaining between them. This chain's CDR3 is CASSSPLGAGYTF. CDR3 DNA sequence: TGTGCCAGCAGTTCCCCCCTTGGGGCTGGCTACACCTTC.

This clone was seen only once. The chain recombines TRBV7-3 with TRBJ1-2; no firm D call. This CDR3 is 12 amino acids long. V was clipped by 5 bases and J by 3 bases, with 7 bases between them. Per germline, CDR1 SGHTA and CDR2 FQGTGA. CDR3 sequence: CASSRGDYGYTF. DNA for the CDR3: TGTGCCAGCAGCCGCGGGGACTATGGCTACACCTTC.

The chain carries TRBV25-1 and TRBJ2-3; 9 bases line up with TRBD1. The J segment lost 2 bases and the V segment lost 5 bases, leaving 2 bases of the junction unmatched. The CDR3 runs 14 residues. Germline V gene lookup returns CDR1 MGHDK and CDR2 SYGVNS. In DNA form, the CDR3 reads TGTGCCAGCAGTCCACAGGGGGCCACAGATACGCAGTATTTT. As protein: CASSPQGATDTQYF. The full variable domain, with the rest looked up from reference TRBV25-1 and TRBJ2-3, is EADIYQTPRYLVIGTGKKITLECSQTMGHDKMYWYQQDPGMELHLIHYSYGVNSTEKGDLSSESTVSRIRTEHFPLTLESARPSHTSQYLCASSPQGATDTQYFGPGTRLTVL.

The chain recombines TRBV15 with TRBJ2-7; no definite D call. The V end was cut by 1 base, the J end by 5 bases, with 15 bases between. The germline V gene has CDR1 LNHNV and CDR2 YYDKDF (reference sequence). The CDR3 has 15 amino acids. CDR3 sequence reads: CATSRGDGPIDEQYF. In nucleotides, the CDR3 is TGTGCCACCAGCAGAGGTGACGGGCCCATAGACGAGCAGTACTTC.

The V gene is TRBV4-2, the J gene TRBJ2-1; 7 nucleotides match TRBD1. Germline CDR1 reads LGHNA; CDR2 reads YNFKEQ. This CDR3 comprises 11 residues. The V and J ends lost 1 base and 15 bases, in that order; junction bases with no gene match: 3. The CDR3 DNA is TGTGCCAGCAGCCAAGGACAGGGTTGGTTCTTC. Translation gives CASSQGQGWFF.

The chain couples TRBV28 to TRBJ1-3; D is ambiguous. V gave up 5 bases and J gave up 2 bases, with 10 bases separating them. In germline, CDR1 is MDHEN, CDR2 SYDVKM. This CDR3 spans 14 amino acids. CDR3 protein: CASSANGAGNTIYF. The CDR3 bases are TGTGCCAGCAGTGCCAACGGGGCTGGAAACACCATATATTTT. Full variable domain (missing parts from reference TRBV28 and TRBJ1-3): DVKVTQSSRYLVKRTGEKVFLECVQDMDHENMFWYRQDPGLGLRLIYFSYDVKMKEKGDIPEGYSVSREKKERFSLILESASTNQTSMYLCASSANGAGNTIYFGEGSWLTVV.

The chain joins TRBV30 to TRBJ2-3, with 8 bases fitting TRBD2. CDR1 is GTSNPN, CDR2 SVGIG, per germline (reference sequence). The CDR3 runs to 14 residues. The V and J ends lost 0 bases and 5 bases, in that order; junction bases with no gene match: 4. CDR3 nucleotides: TGTGCCTGGAGTGTACCCAGCGGGAGAGATACGCAGTATTTT. Its protein product is CAWSVPSGRDTQYF. Complete variable domain (other parts from reference TRBV30 and TRBJ2-3): SQTIHQWPATLVQPVGSPLSLECTVEGTSNPNLYWYRQAAGRGLQLLFYSVGIGQISSEVPQNLSASRPQDRQFILSSKKLLLSDSGFYLCAWSVPSGRDTQYFGPGTRLTVL.

The chain recombines TRBV19 with TRBJ2-1; possible D gene TRBD2, 5 bases. The CDR3 has 15 amino acids. Germline V gives CDR1 LNHDA, CDR2 SQIVND (reference sequence). V lost 3 bases and J 9 bases, leaving 18 bases between the germline ends. This CDR3 is CASSITWLAFGEQFF. The CDR3 nucleotides are TGTGCCAGTAGTATTACTTGGCTAGCATTTGGTGAGCAGTTCTTC.

This clone was counted a few times. The chain recombines TRBV5-5 with TRBJ2-7; 8 nucleotides agree with TRBD1. Germline values: CDR1 SGHKS, CDR2 YYEKEE (reference sequence). Losses at the gene ends were 4 bases for V and 2 bases for J; bases not matched to a gene: 5. The CDR3 consists of 14 residues. The CDR3 loop is CASSRGQAPYEQYF. The CDR3 DNA is TGTGCCAGCAGCCGGGGACAGGCCCCCTACGAGCAGTACTTC.

V gene TRBV7-2 combines with J gene TRBJ2-1, with D perhaps matching TRBD2 (6 bases). Trimming removed 5 bases from V and 5 bases from J, with 16 bases in between. The CDR3 has 15 residues. CDR1 and CDR2 (germline): SGHTA, FQGNSA. The CDR3 protein is CASSRDSQGDNEQFF. CDR3 DNA: TGTGCCAGCAGCCGGGACTCCCAAGGCGACAATGAGCAGTTCTTC. Variable domain in full (rest from reference TRBV7-2 and TRBJ2-1): GAGVSQSPSNKVTEKGKDVELRCDPISGHTALYWYRQSLGQGLEFLIYFQGNSAPDKSGLPSDRFSAERTGGSVSTLTIQRTQQEDSAVYLCASSRDSQGDNEQFFGPGTRLTVL.

CDR3 nucleotide sequence: TGCGCCAGCAGCTTCATCCTACTAGCGGAGGGTATAAATGAGCAGTTCTTC. Translation gives CASSFILLAEGINEQFF. The chain couples TRBV5-1 to TRBJ2-1, with 8 bases fitting TRBD2. The length of the CDR3 is 17 residues. Germline V CDR1 and CDR2: SGHRS, YFSETQ. Trimming cost V 2 bases and J 7 bases; bases outside gene matches: 14.

This clone has just a few counts. This chain uses TRBV5-4 with TRBJ1-6; TRBD1 might be the D (5 bases). The V and J ends lost 1 base and 6 bases respectively, with 11 bases between them. This CDR3 has 15 residues. Per the germline V gene, CDR1 is SGHNT and CDR2 is YYREEE (reference sequence). The CDR3 DNA follows: TGTGCCAGCAGCTTGACCGGGACCCTTAATTCACCCCTCCACTTT. Its protein is CASSLTGTLNSPLHF.

This chain's CDR3 is CASSLQAGNTEAFF. CDR3 DNA sequence: TGTGCCAGCAGCTTACAGGCGGGGAACACTGAAGCTTTCTTT. J is TRBJ1-1 and V is TRBV7-9; the D is unclear. The germline V gene has CDR1 SEHNR and CDR2 FQNEAQ (reference sequence). V was cut by 2 bases and J by 1 base, with 8 bases left in between. The CDR3 totals 14 residues. Combining the CDR3 with reference TRBV7-9 and TRBJ1-1 gives the whole variable domain DTGVSQNPRHKITKRGQNVTFRCDPISEHNRLYWYRQTLGQGPEFLTYFQNEAQLEKSRLLSDRFSAERPKGSFSTLEIQRTEQGDSAMYLCASSLQAGNTEAFFGQGTRLTVV.